What follows are 15 T cell receptor beta chains derived from one specimen sequenced in a study of blood T cells in healthy people across ages. The second PCR ran roughly 6 to 11 cycles with a sample-barcoded 5' primer and J-beta primers. TCRdb ran MiXCR on the 5' RACE reads and lists one entry per CDR3 protein. Here the sample spans 750,000 or so distinct CDR3 sequences, around a quarter being singletons. Another study also made use of these data, one on T cells of mothers and their children.

The sample comprised blood. The receptors derive from a boy between 10 and 17 years old in good health.

About this clonotype: The germline gene is not matched at one end of the junction; a read error may be the cause. The chain combines TRBV15 with TRBJ2-5; D tentatively fits TRBD1 or TRBD2 (5 bases each). Germline V gene data show CDR1 as LNHNV and CDR2 as YYDKDF (reference sequence). The CDR3 spans 15 residues. CDR3 sequence: CATSRQNGAQEAQYF. CDR3 in DNA: TGTGCCACCAGCAGACAGAACGGGGCACAAGAGGCCCAGTACTTC.

The chain uses TRBV20-1 and TRBJ2-1; D not resolved. CDR1 and CDR2 (germline): DFQATT, SNEGSKA (reference sequence). V was trimmed by 3 bases and J by 3 bases, leaving 18 bases between them. This CDR3 is 16 amino acids long. The CDR3 loop is CSASDAQRGDYNEQFF. The CDR3 region has the DNA TGCAGTGCTAGTGATGCCCAGCGCGGAGACTACAATGAGCAGTTCTTC.

The V gene is TRBV29-1, the J gene TRBJ1-2; no reliable D call. V gave up 0 bases and J gave up 3 bases, with 14 bases separating them. Germline values: CDR1 SQVTM, CDR2 ANQGSEA. CDR3 size: 15 residues. This chain's CDR3 is CSVEDPRAVDYGYTF. The DNA for the CDR3 is TGCAGCGTTGAAGATCCCCGGGCGGTCGACTATGGCTACACCTTC.

This clonotype was counted a single time. CDR3 sequence reads: CASSPYRGRETQYF. The DNA for the CDR3 is TGCGCCAGCAGCCCGTACAGGGGGCGGGAGACCCAGTACTTC. This rearrangement joins TRBV5-1 to TRBJ2-5; 9 nucleotides line up with TRBD1. The CDR3 contains 14 residues. With 4 bases clipped from V and 5 bases from J, the junction kept 6 bases outside the gene matches. Germline assignment: CDR1 SGHRS and CDR2 YFSETQ. Combining the CDR3 with reference TRBV5-1 and TRBJ2-5 gives the whole variable domain KAGVTQTPRYLIKTRGQQVTLSCSPISGHRSVSWYQQTPGQGLQFLFEYFSETQRNKGNFPGRFSGRQFSNSRSEMNVSTLELGDSALYLCASSPYRGRETQYFGPGTRLLVL.

There are a few counts of this clonotype. The chain carries TRBV7-9 and TRBJ2-1; 7 bases line up with TRBD2. The CDR3 totals 13 residues. The V segment lost 6 bases and the J segment 9 bases; nucleotides outside the gene matches: 8. The V gene's germline CDR1 is SEHNR and CDR2 FQNEAQ (reference sequence). CDR3 DNA: TGTGCCAGCAGACGGACTAGTAGTGTTGAGCAGTTCTTC. This codes for CASRRTSSVEQFF.

This sequence joins TRBV4-2 and TRBJ1-1; D is ambiguous. Germline assignment: CDR1 LGHNA and CDR2 YNFKEQ. With 3 bases removed from V and 1 base from J, the gap between germline ends came to 6 bases. The CDR3 is 13 residues long. The CDR3 sequence is CASSHPGNTEAFF. In nucleotides, the CDR3 is TGTGCCAGCAGCCACCCGGGGAACACTGAAGCTTTCTTT.

This rearrangement joins TRBV6-2 or TRBV6-3 to TRBJ1-2; 10 bases fit TRBD1. V gave up 5 bases and J gave up 8 bases; unmatched junction bases: 8. The CDR3 is 14 residues long. Germline V gives CDR1 MNHEY, CDR2 SVGEGT. The CDR3, as DNA: TGTGCCAGCAGTCTCCGGACAGGGGGGCACGGCTACACCTTC. As protein: CASSLRTGGHGYTF.

The rearrangement joins TRBV7-9 to TRBJ1-4, with 8 bases matching TRBD1. From germline, CDR1 is SEHNR and CDR2 FQNEAQ (reference sequence). Trimming removed 5 bases from V and 5 bases from J; junction bases left unmatched: 4. The CDR3 is made up of 14 amino acids. The CDR3 reads CASSINRGNEKLFF. The CDR3 DNA is TGTGCCAGCAGCATAAACAGGGGGAATGAAAAACTGTTTTTT.

CDR3 nucleotide sequence: TGTGCCAGCACTCTTCTTGGACTAGTCAATGAGCAGTTCTTC. Translated, it gives CASTLLGLVNEQFF. The gene calls are TRBV7-8 and TRBJ2-1; 7 bases line up with TRBD2. This CDR3 is 14 amino acids long. After removal of 7 bases from V and 6 bases from J, the junction contained 9 bases not matched to a gene. Germline V gene lookup returns CDR1 SGHVS and CDR2 FQNEAQ.

This clonotype was picked up a small number of times. The J gene is TRBJ2-1, the V gene TRBV6-5; 8 bases align to TRBD2. CDR1 MNHEY and CDR2 SVGAGI come from the germline V gene. With V trimmed by 2 bases and J by 3 bases, 3 bases remained unmatched. The CDR3 is 15 residues long. CDR3 region: CASSYNSGDYNEQFF. The CDR3 DNA reads as TGTGCCAGCAGTTACAATAGCGGGGACTACAATGAGCAGTTCTTC.

This clonotype has a handful of counts. The chain employs TRBV27 and TRBJ2-2; D call uncertain. Per the germline V gene, CDR1 is MNHEY and CDR2 is SMNVEV (reference sequence). The CDR3 extends over 14 amino acids. V dropped 3 bases and J dropped 4 bases, with 9 bases sitting between them. The CDR3 bases are TGTGCCAGCAGTTTGGGGTGGGTCACCGGGGAGCTGTTTTTT. Amino acids: CASSLGWVTGELFF.

This clonotype came up a few times. This chain connects TRBV10-3 to TRBJ2-5; D is unclear. The J call is in doubt because the DNA end fits TRBJ2-7 better. This CDR3 comprises 12 residues. Germline V gene data show CDR1 as ENHRY and CDR2 as SYGVKD. The DNA of the CDR3 is TGTGCCATCAGTGACCCACCCGGCGAGCAGTACTTC. It yields the protein CAISDPPGEQYF.

This clonotype has more than one count but fewer than ten. CDR3 DNA sequence: TGTGCCAGCAGCTCTAGCGGGAGGGACTACAATGAGCAGTTCTTC. This codes for CASSSSGRDYNEQFF. The chain carries TRBV28 and TRBJ2-1, with 12 positions matching TRBD2. Germline V gene sequence: CDR1 MDHEN, CDR2 SYDVKM. There are 15 residues in the CDR3. J was trimmed by 3 bases and V by 6 bases; bases with no gene match: 3.

This clonotype was detected only a few times. V and J are TRBV6-1 and TRBJ2-5, with D maybe TRBD1 (6 bases). Germline CDR1 and CDR2: MNHNS and SASEGT. The ends were cut back, 5 bases at V and 2 bases at J, with 12 bases in the middle. This CDR3 is built from 14 residues. The CDR3 sequence: CASSQQGIQETQYF. DNA for the CDR3: TGTGCCAGCAGTCAACAGGGCATACAAGAGACCCAGTACTTC.

This rearrangement joins TRBV3-1 to TRBJ1-4; possibly TRBD1 for D (6 bases). This CDR3 is built from 19 residues. In germline, CDR1 is LGHDT, CDR2 YNNKEL (reference sequence). V shed 4 bases and J shed 2 bases, with 23 bases lying between them. CDR3 protein: CASSPAVGGIPRTNEKLFF. CDR3 sequence (DNA): TGTGCCAGCAGCCCAGCAGTGGGGGGCATCCCCCGCACTAATGAAAAACTGTTTTTT.